This TCR beta chain was found in a study of blood T cell repertoires in COVID-19. The repertoire was sequenced with immunoSEQ multiplex PCR; TCRdb's copy has only in-frame clones and lacks some. The table lists 250,000 or so clones, around 90% of them singletons, with 0.9% to 1% in the top ten. Trimming shortened V by 5 bases and J by 6 bases, and 11 bases separated the two germline ends. The germline gives CDR1 MNHEY, CDR2 SVGAGI. The CDR3 has 14 amino acids. The receptor was isolated from a woman aged 35 to 49 who had recovered from COVID-19. The rearrangement links TRBV6-5 to TRBJ1-6, with a possible D match to TRBD1 (5 bases). What was sequenced was peripheral blood. In DNA form, the CDR3 reads TGTGCCAGCAGTCCGACAGAGCTTAATTCACCCCTCCACTTT. It encodes CASSPTELNSPLHF.